Listed here are 23 T cell receptor beta chains from one sample, sequenced in a study of T cells in Graves' hyperthyroidism and ophthalmopathy. RNA transcripts were the template for amplifying TCR beta CDR3 regions. During a first-round RT-PCR of the TCR CDR3, the HTBI primer set was used. MiXCR was run by TCRdb on the multiplex PCR reads, yielding one entry per CDR3 protein. This table holds 250,000 or so distinct CDR3 sequences, approximately 16% found once. Sequences were obtained from blood. These receptors were obtained from a woman aged 18-29 years with Graves' ophthalmopathy.

This clonotype was seen at least ten times. The chain links TRBV5-1 to TRBJ2-2; no reliable D call. CDR1 SGHRS and CDR2 YFSETQ come from the germline V gene. The CDR3 has 14 amino acids. V was shortened by 2 bases and J by 2 bases, with 7 bases between the two germline ends. CDR3 amino acids: CASSLGKNTGELFF. In DNA form, the CDR3 reads TGCGCCAGCAGCTTAGGCAAAAACACCGGGGAGCTGTTTTTT. Full variable domain (outside the CDR3, taken from reference TRBV5-1 and TRBJ2-2): KAGVTQTPRYLIKTRGQQVTLSCSPISGHRSVSWYQQTPGQGLQFLFEYFSETQRNKGNFPGRFSGRQFSNSRSEMNVSTLELGDSALYLCASSLGKNTGELFFGEGSRLTVL.

This clonotype was observed a few times. V is TRBV25-1 and J is TRBJ1-1; no clear D. Germline-derived CDR1 and CDR2 are MGHDK and SYGVNS. This CDR3 region has 11 residues. V lost 6 bases and J 5 bases, leaving 7 bases between the germline ends. The CDR3 region has the DNA TGTGCCAGCAGGGTTAGTACTGAAGCTTTCTTT. Translating it yields CASRVSTEAFF.

This clonotype was picked up many times. This chain joins TRBV7-3 and TRBJ2-3; D is perhaps TRBD1 (6 bases). CDR3 length equals 14 residues. V lost 5 bases, J lost 0 bases, and 9 bases lay in between. Looked up from germline, CDR1 is SGHTA and CDR2 is FQGTGA. CDR3 amino acids: CASSVDSSTDTQYF. The CDR3 coding sequence is TGTGCCAGCAGCGTGGACAGCAGCACAGATACGCAGTATTTT.

This clonotype was seen repeatedly, ten times or more. This chain connects TRBV28 to TRBJ2-1, with D tentatively TRBD1 or TRBD2 (6 bases each). Germline V lookup: CDR1 MDHEN, CDR2 SYDVKM. The CDR3 runs 11 residues. V was trimmed by 10 bases and J by 6 bases, leaving 10 bases between them. For the CDR3, the DNA is TGTGCCACACAGGGAGGCAATGAGCAGTTCTTC. As protein: CATQGGNEQFF.

This clonotype was observed many times. The chain combines TRBV5-1 with TRBJ2-1, with 8 bases aligning to TRBD2. Germline lookup yields CDR1 SGHRS and CDR2 YFSETQ. The junction had 6 bases not matched to a gene; V was cut back by 1 base and J by 6 bases. This CDR3 spans 15 amino acids. CDR3 DNA sequence: TGCGCCAGCAGCTTGACTAGCGGAGGGAGCAATGAGCAGTTCTTC. It is translated as CASSLTSGGSNEQFF. Full variable domain (outside the CDR3, taken from reference TRBV5-1 and TRBJ2-1): KAGVTQTPRYLIKTRGQQVTLSCSPISGHRSVSWYQQTPGQGLQFLFEYFSETQRNKGNFPGRFSGRQFSNSRSEMNVSTLELGDSALYLCASSLTSGGSNEQFFGPGTRLTVL.

This clonotype was counted many times. This chain joins TRBV7-9 and TRBJ2-5; 7 nucleotides agree with TRBD1. With 0 bases clipped from V and 4 bases from J, the junction kept 2 bases outside the gene matches. The length of the CDR3 is 14 residues. Germline lookup yields CDR1 SEHNR and CDR2 FQNEAQ (reference sequence). CDR3 DNA sequence: TGTGCCAGCAGCTTAGCGACAGGGAGAGAGACCCAGTACTTC. Encoded protein: CASSLATGRETQYF. The full variable domain, its missing parts supplied by reference TRBV7-9 and TRBJ2-5, is DTGVSQNPRHKITKRGQNVTFRCDPISEHNRLYWYRQTLGQGPEFLTYFQNEAQLEKSRLLSDRFSAERPKGSFSTLEIQRTEQGDSAMYLCASSLATGRETQYFGPGTRLLVL.

This clonotype was counted at least ten times. The rearrangement joins TRBV4-1 to TRBJ2-3, with D perhaps matching TRBD1 (5 bases). Germline values: CDR1 MGHRA, CDR2 YSYEKL. V lost 3 bases, J lost 2 bases, and 18 bases lay in between. This CDR3 is built from 17 residues. The CDR3 DNA reads TGCGCCAGCAGCCACGACCGTGGGCAGGGTGACACAGATACGCAGTATTTT. Its translation: CASSHDRGQGDTDTQYF.

This clonotype was observed once. The chain recombines TRBV28 with TRBJ1-2; 10 nucleotides line up with TRBD1. With V trimmed by 4 bases and J by 8 bases, 10 bases remained unmatched. The CDR3 runs to 15 residues. Germline V lookup: CDR1 MDHEN, CDR2 SYDVKM. This chain's CDR3 is CASSSLGTGVWGYTF. As DNA, the CDR3 is TGTGCCAGCAGTTCTCTCGGGACAGGGGTTTGGGGCTACACCTTC.

This clonotype was picked up many times. The rearrangement links TRBV28 to TRBJ2-5; D possibly corresponds to TRBD1 (6 bases). Germline V CDR1 and CDR2: MDHEN, SYDVKM. Trimming removed 8 bases at V and 1 base at J, with 8 bases between. CDR3 size: 12 residues. The CDR3 sequence is CASGQLQETQYF. CDR3 sequence (DNA): TGTGCCAGCGGACAGCTCCAAGAGACCCAGTACTTC.

Only a few counts were recorded for this clonotype. The chain employs TRBV5-4 and TRBJ2-2; D remains unclear. V lost 5 bases, J lost 2 bases, and 16 bases lay in between. There are 16 residues in the CDR3. The germline gives CDR1 SGHNT, CDR2 YYREEE (reference sequence). In nucleotides, the CDR3 is TGTGCCAGCAGTGTGGACCCTGGTCAAAACACCGGGGAGCTGTTTTTT. Amino acid sequence: CASSVDPGQNTGELFF.

There are many counts of this clonotype. The chain uses TRBV4-2 and TRBJ2-7; D is unresolved. Trimming shortened V by 0 bases and J by 3 bases, and 6 bases separated the two germline ends. CDR1 and CDR2 from the germline V gene are LGHNA and YNFKEQ. The CDR3 runs 13 residues. In nucleotides, the CDR3 is TGTGCCAGCAGCCAAGATTTCCTCTACGAGCAGTACTTC. Translation gives CASSQDFLYEQYF.

This chain uses TRBV12-3 or TRBV12-4 with TRBJ1-1; 8 bases agree with TRBD1. The trim removed 6 bases at V and 1 base at J, leaving 10 bases unmatched. The CDR3 has 16 residues. The CDR3 loop reads CASRSDGQGSNTEAFF. In nucleotides, the CDR3 is TGTGCCAGCAGATCGGACGGACAGGGATCGAACACTGAAGCTTTCTTT.

This clonotype was seen many times. The CDR3 region has the DNA TGTGCCAGCAGCTTCGGGAGAAACTACGAGCAGTACTTC. This translates into CASSFGRNYEQYF. The V call is TRBV11-1, the J call TRBJ2-7, with a weak D call TRBD2 (6 bases). Germline V gene sequence: CDR1 SGHAT, CDR2 FQDESV (reference sequence). The ends were cut back, 3 bases at V and 3 bases at J, with 9 bases in the middle. The CDR3 totals 13 residues.

This clonotype has at least ten counts. The V and J genes are TRBV29-1 and TRBJ1-1; D not resolved. V gave up 3 bases and J gave up 2 bases, with 10 bases separating them. Per the germline V gene, CDR1 is SQVTM and CDR2 is ANQGSEA. The CDR3 length is 13 residues. CDR3 protein: CSVESRLNTEAFF. The CDR3 DNA is TGCAGCGTTGAGTCACGACTTAACACTGAAGCTTTCTTT.

This clonotype was detected only a few times. The chain couples TRBV11-2 to TRBJ2-5; the D call may be TRBD1 or TRBD2 (5 bases each). Germline CDR1 and CDR2: SGHAT and FQNNGV. With 1 base removed from V and 5 bases from J, the gap between germline ends came to 11 bases. CDR3 length equals 14 residues. The CDR3 reads CASSLAGLAETQYF. The CDR3 DNA sequence: TGTGCCAGCAGCTTAGCAGGGCTAGCCGAGACCCAGTACTTC.

This clonotype was recorded at least ten times. The chain combines TRBV9 with TRBJ2-3; 7 nucleotides align to TRBD2. Per germline, CDR1 SGDLS and CDR2 YYNGEE. The CDR3 sequence is 15 residues long. Trimming removed 2 bases from V and 1 base from J; junction bases left unmatched: 4. CDR3 sequence reads: CASSVGAGGTDTQYF. DNA for the CDR3: TGTGCCAGCAGCGTTGGGGCGGGAGGCACAGATACGCAGTATTTT.

This clonotype was seen repeatedly, ten times or more. The rearrangement uses TRBV3-1 and TRBJ2-5; D perhaps matches TRBD2 (7 bases). CDR3 length: 13 amino acids. In germline, CDR1 is LGHDT, CDR2 YNNKEL (reference sequence). Trimming pared 5 bases from V and 4 bases from J, leaving 11 bases between. In DNA, the CDR3 is TGTGCCAGCAGCAGGGGGGGGTCAGAGACCCAGTACTTC. Translating it yields CASSRGGSETQYF.

Ten or more counts support this clonotype. CDR3 bases: TGTGCCAGCAGTTTGGAGGGGGCGGGCTACGAGCAGTACTTC. This codes for CASSLEGAGYEQYF. The V call is TRBV12-3 or TRBV12-4, the J call TRBJ2-7, with D perhaps matching TRBD1 (7 bases). This CDR3 is built from 14 residues. V was shortened by 3 bases and J by 3 bases, with 12 bases between the two germline ends.

Ten or more counts support this clonotype. J is TRBJ1-3 and V is TRBV20-1; D unresolved. V dropped 6 bases and J dropped 0 bases, with 9 bases sitting between them. Per the germline V gene, CDR1 is DFQATT and CDR2 is SNEGSKA (reference sequence). This CDR3 contains 13 residues. The CDR3: CSAAKDSGNTIYF. The DNA of the CDR3 is TGCAGTGCAGCTAAGGACTCTGGAAACACCATATATTTT.

This clonotype was counted many times. This sequence joins TRBV28 and TRBJ2-7; D remains unclear. Trimming took off 3 bases at V and 0 bases at J, with 12 bases between the two ends. There are 15 residues in the CDR3. Per germline, CDR1 MDHEN and CDR2 SYDVKM. This chain's CDR3 is CASSFHQASSYEQYF. CDR3 nucleotides: TGTGCCAGCAGTTTTCACCAGGCCAGCTCCTACGAGCAGTACTTC.

This clonotype was counted many times. The rearrangement links TRBV7-9 to TRBJ1-4; the D is unclear. The CDR3 spans 15 residues. CDR1 and CDR2 from the germline V gene are SEHNR and FQNEAQ (reference sequence). The V and J ends lost 5 bases and 4 bases respectively, with 14 bases between them. The CDR3 protein is CASSNGRANNEKLFF. Written as DNA, the CDR3 is TGTGCCAGCAGCAACGGGAGGGCTAATAATGAAAAACTGTTTTTT.

This clonotype was counted at least ten times. CDR3 loop: CASSLTVNTGELFF. In DNA, the CDR3 is TGTGCCAGCAGTTTAACGGTTAACACCGGGGAGCTGTTTTTT. The V and J genes are TRBV27 and TRBJ2-2; unclear D gene. The ends were cut back, 2 bases at V and 2 bases at J, with 6 bases in the middle. The CDR3 spans 14 residues. CDR1 and CDR2 from the germline V gene are MNHEY and SMNVEV (reference sequence).

This clonotype was counted many times. The chain uses TRBV7-3 and TRBJ2-3; 9 positions match TRBD2. The V segment lost 5 bases and the J segment 2 bases; nucleotides outside the gene matches: 2. The CDR3 has 14 residues. Germline values: CDR1 SGHTA, CDR2 FQGTGA. The CDR3 bases are TGTGCCAGCAGCCGGACTAGCGACACAGATACGCAGTATTTT. It codes for CASSRTSDTDTQYF. Looking up the rest from reference TRBV7-3 and TRBJ2-3 gives the full variable domain: GAGVSQTPSNKVTEKGKYVELRCDPISGHTALYWYRQSLGQGPEFLIYFQGTGAADDSGLPNDRFFAVRPEGSVSTLKIQRTERGDSAVYLCASSRTSDTDTQYFGPGTRLTVL.